These 15 T cell receptor beta chains were all obtained from the same sample, sequenced in a study of cytotoxic CD8 clonotypes in ibrutinib-treated CLL. Repertoires were generated with immunoSEQ multiplex PCR, while TCRdb's copy carries only in-frame clones and drops some. The data contain 57,000 or so clones, roughly 49% of them singletons. Specimen: PBMCs, collected at disease progression, from a patient treated with ibrutinib. Every receptor here comes from a human donor with chronic lymphocytic leukemia.

V and J are TRBV5-1 and TRBJ2-4; no clear D. The CDR3 runs 15 residues. Trimming stripped 1 base from V and 2 bases from J, with 10 bases between. Germline V CDR1 and CDR2: SGHRS, YFSETQ. DNA for the CDR3: TGCGCCAGCAGCTTGTCCGACGGCCCCAAAAACATTCAGTACTTC. It yields the protein CASSLSDGPKNIQYF.

This chain links TRBV28 with TRBJ1-4, with 7 bases lining up with TRBD1. Germline CDR1 and CDR2: MDHEN and SYDVKM. The CDR3 loop spans 15 amino acids. V lost 6 bases to trimming and J lost 6 bases; unmatched junction nucleotides: 10. The CDR3 DNA follows: TGTGCCAGCAGCCCAAACGGGCAGGGGGATGAAAAACTGTTTTTT. Protein sequence: CASSPNGQGDEKLFF.

The chain combines TRBV4-1 with TRBJ1-6; D call uncertain. Germline V gives CDR1 MGHRA, CDR2 YSYEKL. This CDR3 is built from 14 residues. V lost 3 bases, J lost 8 bases, and 11 bases lay in between. As DNA, the CDR3 is TGCGCCAGCAGCCATCGGGATTCGGATTCACCCCTCCACTTT. This sequence encodes CASSHRDSDSPLHF.

This clone was seen just once. The chain is built from TRBV5-1 and TRBJ1-4; possible D gene TRBD1, 5 bases. CDR1 is SGHRS, CDR2 YFSETQ, per germline. The CDR3 has 15 amino acids. V lost 8 bases and J lost 7, with 21 bases in between. The CDR3 protein is CASRGSPGLSEKLFF. CDR3 nucleotide sequence: TGCGCCAGTCGGGGCTCGCCGGGGCTATCTGAAAAACTGTTTTTT.

This clone has a handful of counts. The rearrangement joins TRBV6-5 to TRBJ2-7; D gene unclear. The germline gives CDR1 MNHEY, CDR2 SVGAGI. V was shortened by 2 bases and J by 3 bases, with 2 bases between the two germline ends. The CDR3 has 11 residues. CDR3 nucleotides: TGTGCCAGCAGTTACAACTACGAGCAGTACTTC. It specifies CASSYNYEQYF.

Turning to this clone: A read error is likely here: a far larger clone is one base away. V and J are TRBV5-6 and TRBJ2-5, with a possible D match to TRBD2 (6 bases). Trimming removed 4 bases at V and 5 bases at J, with 21 bases between. Germline loops: CDR1 SGHDT, CDR2 YYEEEE. The CDR3 loop spans 16 amino acids. CDR3 sequence reads: CASSLLGGEVGETQYF. In DNA, the CDR3 is TGTGCCAGCAGCCTATTAGGAGGGGAGGTGGGGGAGACCCAGTACTTC.

J is TRBJ2-7 and V is TRBV4-1; 10 bases are a match to TRBD2. This CDR3 has 16 residues. Trimming removed 4 bases from V and 4 bases from J; junction bases left unmatched: 10. CDR1 and CDR2 from the germline V gene are MGHRA and YSYEKL. This CDR3 is CASSPERLAGIYEQYF. CDR3 DNA sequence: TGCGCCAGCAGCCCAGAAAGACTAGCGGGTATATACGAGCAGTACTTC.

This clone occurred a few times. The chain has TRBV18 and TRBJ1-4; 8 bases are shared with TRBD1. The CDR3 loop spans 15 amino acids. CDR1 and CDR2 from the germline V gene are KGHSH and LQKENI. V was pared by 3 bases and J by 5 bases, with 5 bases of the junction left unmatched. This chain's CDR3 is CASSPRDRLNEKLFF. The CDR3 nucleotides are TGTGCCAGCTCACCGCGGGACAGGCTGAATGAAAAACTGTTTTTT.

The chain combines TRBV27 with TRBJ2-7; 10 bases fit TRBD1. After removal of 5 bases from V and 4 bases from J, the junction contained 8 bases not matched to a gene. This CDR3 is built from 15 residues. From germline, CDR1 is MNHEY and CDR2 SMNVEV (reference sequence). Here the CDR3 reads CASSNPGQGLYEQYF. CDR3 sequence (DNA): TGTGCCAGCAGTAACCCGGGACAGGGGTTATACGAGCAGTACTTC.

The sample holds a few counts of this clone. The chain carries TRBV18 and TRBJ1-2; 7 nucleotides match TRBD1. The J segment lost 0 bases and the V segment lost 3 bases, leaving 1 base of the junction unmatched. Germline V gene data show CDR1 as KGHSH and CDR2 as LQKENI. This CDR3 has 14 amino acids. This chain's CDR3 is CASSPTGSNYGYTF. CDR3 DNA: TGTGCCAGCTCACCGACAGGGTCTAACTATGGCTACACCTTC.

This rearrangement joins TRBV10-3 to TRBJ1-2; tentative D call: TRBD1 (5 bases). Deletions cut 11 bases from V and 2 bases from J, with 18 bases between. Germline loops: CDR1 ENHRY, CDR2 SYGVKD. The CDR3 sequence is 14 residues long. The CDR3: CAAQDPGGNYGYTF. For the CDR3, the DNA is TGTGCCGCACAGGATCCGGGTGGGAACTATGGCTACACCTTC.

This clone appeared many times. The chain joins TRBV13 to TRBJ2-1; TRBD2 matches at 10 bases. V shed 1 base, J shed 9 bases, and the junction held 9 bases outside the gene matches. Germline V CDR1 and CDR2: PRHDT, FYEKMQ (reference sequence). The CDR3 covers 16 residues. The CDR3 loop is CASSLEREGRSSEQFF. CDR3 DNA: TGTGCCAGCAGCTTAGAGCGGGAGGGCCGGTCCAGTGAGCAGTTCTTC.

This clone was observed a few times. The chain links TRBV7-2 to TRBJ2-7; D may correspond to TRBD1 or TRBD2 (5 bases each). Germline V gene lookup returns CDR1 SGHTA and CDR2 FQGNSA. The CDR3 has 14 amino acids. The V end lost 5 bases, the J end lost 3 bases, and 14 bases lay between the germline ends. The CDR3 DNA sequence: TGTGCCAGCAGCCGAACGGGACGTAACTACGAGCAGTACTTC. It is translated as CASSRTGRNYEQYF.

This clone was counted only a few times. The chain is built from TRBV27 and TRBJ1-4; 8 nucleotides match TRBD1. Per the germline V gene, CDR1 is MNHEY and CDR2 is SMNVEV (reference sequence). V was pared by 3 bases and J by 8 bases, with 5 bases of the junction left unmatched. CDR3 length: 14 residues. The CDR3 is CASSLTGVGEKLFF. The CDR3 DNA reads TGTGCCAGCAGTTTGACAGGGGTTGGAGAAAAACTGTTTTTT.

J is TRBJ2-7 and V is TRBV7-9, with 7 bases aligning to TRBD1. This CDR3 is built from 14 residues. Germline V gene lookup returns CDR1 SEHNR and CDR2 FQNEAQ (reference sequence). V lost 7 bases and J lost 3; bases outside the gene matches: 9. CDR3 sequence: CASNHVGQYYEQYF. The CDR3 nucleotides read TGTGCCAGCAATCATGTGGGACAGTACTACGAGCAGTACTTC.